This record looks at one T cell receptor beta chain sequence and its context. The antigen remains unidentified. The entry originates in a study of cytomegalovirus exposure and HLA in healthy donors. Regarding the study as a whole: Usually a TCR sequence was rare, but some public TCRs were found in many donors. A classifier reportedly called cytomegalovirus status with high sensitivity and specificity. Excluded: some indistinguishable V segments such as TRBV6-2 and TRBV6-3.

CDR1 is SEHNR and CDR2 is FQNEAQ in the germline V gene (reference sequence). There are 15 residues in the CDR3. Trimming took 4 bases from V and 4 from J, leaving 14 bases between them. PCR primers comprised 60 Vbeta and 13 Jbeta primers. Using immunoSEQ multiplex PCR, the repertoire was profiled, and TCRdb retains in-frame clones only, with some absent. The sample carries some 100,000 clones, about 79% recorded once. This chain joins TRBV7-9 and TRBJ1-5; D may be TRBD1 (5 bases). The receptor's source is a male donor in good health and CMV-seropositive. Input material: PBMCs. The CDR3 protein is CASSSVGTPNQPQHF. CDR3 DNA: TGTGCCAGCAGCTCCGTTGGGACTCCTAATCAGCCCCAGCATTTT.